This passage covers 14 T cell receptor beta chains from one sample sequenced in a study of blood T cell repertoires in COVID-19. The protocol was immunoSEQ multiplex PCR, while the TCRdb copy is restricted to in-frame clones and leaves out a portion. The table records about 160,000 clones, about 90% of them present only once. Input material: peripheral blood. The receptors here all came from a man aged 25-45 years with COVID-19, enrolled during active disease.

The rearrangement uses TRBV3-1 (or the pseudogene TRBV3-2) and TRBJ2-5; 8 bases agree with TRBD2. J was trimmed by 5 bases and V by 4 bases; bases with no gene match: 18. CDR3 size: 18 residues. CDR1 and CDR2 from the germline V gene are LGHDT and YNNKEL (reference sequence). The CDR3 protein is CASSLHAPGLGGVETQYF. DNA of the CDR3: TGTGCCAGCAGCCTCCACGCCCCGGGACTAGGGGGAGTCGAGACCCAGTACTTC.

This clone was counted once. The rearrangement links TRBV5-4 to TRBJ2-7; 14 nucleotides match TRBD2. The CDR3 spans 16 residues. The V and J ends lost 4 bases and 7 bases, in that order; junction bases with no gene match: 10. Germline V gene sequence: CDR1 SGHNT, CDR2 YYREEE (reference sequence). CDR3 sequence: CASSTAGLAGAREQYF. In nucleotides, the CDR3 is TGTGCCAGCAGCACTGCGGGACTAGCGGGAGCGAGGGAGCAGTACTTC.

The rearrangement links TRBV5-4 to TRBJ2-2; 7 bases are shared with TRBD2. The CDR3 spans 16 residues. The germline CDR1 and CDR2 sequences are SGHNT and YYREEE (reference sequence). With V trimmed by 4 bases and J by 2 bases, 8 bases remained unmatched. CDR3 loop: CASSQKSGKNTGELFF. In DNA form, the CDR3 reads TGTGCCAGCAGCCAGAAAAGCGGGAAAAACACCGGGGAGCTGTTTTTT.

The chain links TRBV28 to TRBJ1-3, with D maybe TRBD1 (5 bases). V was shortened by 0 bases and J by 7 bases, with 10 bases between the two germline ends. There are 14 residues in the CDR3. Germline values: CDR1 MDHEN, CDR2 SYDVKM. CDR3: CASSLWQGGNTIYF. CDR3 in DNA: TGTGCCAGCAGTTTATGGCAGGGAGGGAACACCATATATTTT.

V usage is TRBV12-3 or TRBV12-4 and J usage is TRBJ1-2, with D unclear. V was clipped by 7 bases and J by 1 base, with 10 bases between them. This CDR3 is 13 amino acids long. The CDR3: CASTSDNNYGYTF. CDR3 DNA sequence: TGTGCCAGCACTTCTGACAATAACTATGGCTACACCTTC.

For this clone: Other nucleotide sequences from this sample produce the same CDR3. The chain couples TRBV24-1 to TRBJ1-5; 7 nucleotides align to TRBD1. The CDR3 totals 15 residues. V lost 3 bases and J lost 1; bases outside the gene matches: 2. Germline CDR1 and CDR2: KGHDR and SFDVKD. CDR3 sequence: CATSDGTASNQPQHF. The CDR3 nucleotides are TGTGCCACCAGTGATGGGACAGCCAGCAATCAGCCCCAGCATTTT.

The V and J genes are TRBV12-3 or TRBV12-4 and TRBJ2-2; D is uncertain. Trimming took 7 bases from V and 6 from J, leaving 9 bases between them. This CDR3 has 12 residues. The CDR3 bases are TGTGCCAGCACCCCTGAGTCCGGGGAGCTGTTTTTT. Amino acid sequence: CASTPESGELFF.

Only one count was recorded for this clone. The V call is TRBV5-1, the J call TRBJ1-1; TRBD1 aligns across 7 bases. V dropped 1 base and J dropped 3; count of bases not matched to a gene: 9. The CDR3 has 16 amino acids. In germline, CDR1 is SGHRS, CDR2 YFSETQ. CDR3 region: CASSLRTGEYDTEAFF. The CDR3 DNA reads TGCGCCAGCAGCTTGCGCACAGGGGAGTACGACACTGAAGCTTTCTTT. The full variable domain, its missing parts supplied by reference TRBV5-1 and TRBJ1-1, is KAGVTQTPRYLIKTRGQQVTLSCSPISGHRSVSWYQQTPGQGLQFLFEYFSETQRNKGNFPGRFSGRQFSNSRSEMNVSTLELGDSALYLCASSLRTGEYDTEAFFGQGTRLTVV.

The J gene is TRBJ2-5, the V gene TRBV19; the match to TRBD2 covers 9 bases. The CDR3 runs 15 residues. V lost 5 bases to trimming and J lost 2 bases; unmatched junction nucleotides: 6. Germline V gene sequence: CDR1 LNHDA, CDR2 SQIVND (reference sequence). The CDR3 protein is CASSPSSGGQETQYF. The CDR3 nucleotides read TGTGCCAGTAGTCCGAGTAGCGGGGGACAAGAGACCCAGTACTTC.

The J gene is TRBJ2-7, the V gene TRBV6-5, with D possibly TRBD1 on 5 matching bases. The CDR3 is 15 residues long. V lost 4 bases, J lost 4 bases, and 17 bases lay in between. Per the germline V gene, CDR1 is MNHEY and CDR2 is SVGAGI. CDR3 residues: CASSLFWSGAYEQYF. The DNA for the CDR3 is TGTGCCAGCAGTTTATTTTGGAGTGGGGCTTACGAGCAGTACTTC.

The V and J genes are TRBV30 and TRBJ2-3, with D hard to call. V gave up 1 base and J gave up 6 bases, with 8 bases separating them. The CDR3 extends over 12 amino acids. From germline, CDR1 is GTSNPN and CDR2 SVGIG (reference sequence). The CDR3 nucleotides read TGTGCCTGGAGTGCCATGCGGGATACGCAGTATTTT. This translates into CAWSAMRDTQYF.

The chain employs TRBV6-5 and TRBJ2-5; D is possibly TRBD2 (6 bases). The CDR3 consists of 16 residues. Trimming left V 2 bases short and J 5 bases short, with 18 bases between. Germline CDR1 and CDR2: MNHEY and SVGAGI. CDR3 amino acids: CASSYQWTIAGETQYF. Written as DNA, the CDR3 is TGTGCCAGCAGTTACCAGTGGACCATCGCGGGGGAGACCCAGTACTTC.

This chain uses TRBV7-9 with TRBJ2-7; TRBD1 agrees at 9 bases. The junction had 6 bases not matched to a gene; V was cut back by 3 bases and J by 6 bases. The CDR3 is made up of 14 amino acids. Germline CDR1 is SEHNR and CDR2 is FQNEAQ (reference sequence). This CDR3 is CASSFEDRGAEQYF. The CDR3 region has the DNA TGTGCCAGCAGCTTTGAGGACAGGGGTGCCGAGCAGTACTTC.

The chain is built from TRBV29-1 and TRBJ1-1; D remains ambiguous. Germline CDR1 is SQVTM and CDR2 is ANQGSEA. V lost 3 bases and J lost 4, with 9 bases in between. This CDR3 comprises 12 residues. Here the CDR3 reads CSVEPEGTEAFF. The CDR3 nucleotides read TGCAGCGTTGAGCCCGAGGGCACTGAAGCTTTCTTT.